The clone carrying this TCR beta chain was found once. Here immunoSEQ multiplex PCR was the method, and the copy in TCRdb shows in-frame clones only, minus some. The sample holds about 28,000 clones, under 90% seen once. This entry is derived from a study of T cell changes during pregnancy in multiple sclerosis. The CDR3 covers 14 residues. Germline V gives CDR1 WSHSY, CDR2 SAAADI. The germline V and J ends were trimmed by 4 bases and 2 bases, with 11 bases remaining between them. The material was CD8+ T cells from peripheral blood mononuclear cells, obtained after pregnancy. The chain links TRBV10-2 to TRBJ2-5, with D tentatively TRBD1 (6 bases). This sequence was found in a female donor with multiple sclerosis, enrolled in a pregnancy study. The CDR3 spells CASSGQGIQETQYF. CDR3 in DNA: TGCGCCAGCAGTGGGCAGGGGATACAAGAGACCCAGTACTTC.